These 24 T cell receptor beta chains share one sample of origin, sequenced in a study of blood T cell repertoires in COVID-19. The table came from immunoSEQ multiplex PCR; TCRdb's copy has only in-frame clones and leaves some out. Among nearly 200,000 clones, 86% were seen once, and the ten largest hold 0.7% to 0.95%. Specimen: peripheral blood. All receptors come from an older woman with acute or convalescent COVID-19.

This clone was recorded once. This rearrangement joins TRBV7-9 to TRBJ2-3; 7 bases are a match to TRBD1. V gave up 1 base and J gave up 2 bases; unmatched junction bases: 6. The CDR3 has 16 residues. Germline-derived CDR1 and CDR2 are SEHNR and FQNEAQ (reference sequence). CDR3 in amino acids: CASSLGVTGITDTQYF. The CDR3 nucleotides are TGTGCCAGCAGCTTAGGGGTGACAGGGATCACAGATACGCAGTATTTT.

This chain connects TRBV4-1 to TRBJ1-6; D is unclear. V shed 6 bases and J shed 7 bases, with 13 bases lying between them. CDR3 size: 14 residues. Per germline, CDR1 MGHRA and CDR2 YSYEKL. The CDR3 coding sequence is TGCGCCAGCAGTCCCACCGAGGGCAATTCACCCCTCCACTTT. It encodes CASSPTEGNSPLHF.

J is TRBJ1-5 and V is TRBV3-1 (or the pseudogene TRBV3-2); D is possibly TRBD1 (6 bases). CDR1 LGHDT and CDR2 YNNKEL come from the germline V gene (reference sequence). The CDR3 runs 15 residues. V was trimmed by 4 bases and J by 2 bases, leaving 12 bases between them. CDR3 bases: TGTGCCAGCAGCCCCGGCGGGGGGCGCAATCAGCCCCAGCATTTT. This sequence encodes CASSPGGGRNQPQHF.

The chain carries TRBV19 and TRBJ1-3; D call uncertain. This CDR3 has 13 residues. With 1 base removed from V and 4 bases from J, the gap between germline ends came to 5 bases. Germline lookup yields CDR1 LNHDA and CDR2 SQIVND (reference sequence). For the CDR3, the DNA is TGTGCCAGTAGTATAGCTCGGGGAAACACCATATATTTT. Translating it yields CASSIARGNTIYF.

This clone appeared once. This chain links TRBV14 with TRBJ2-2, with a possible D match to TRBD2 (7 bases). V was pared by 2 bases and J by 5 bases, with 18 bases between. Germline V CDR1 and CDR2: SGHDN, FVKESK. CDR3 length equals 17 residues. For the CDR3, the DNA is TGTGCCAGCAGCCAAATCCGTCCAGGGAGGGGGACCGGGGAGCTGTTTTTT. Its translation: CASSQIRPGRGTGELFF.

The genes are TRBV6-5 and TRBJ2-1, with 7 positions matching TRBD1. CDR3 size: 15 residues. V shed 4 bases, J shed 2 bases, and the junction held 5 bases outside the gene matches. Germline CDR1 and CDR2: MNHEY and SVGAGI. CDR3 in amino acids: CASSSRGGTYNEQFF. CDR3 DNA: TGTGCCAGCAGTTCTAGAGGGGGCACCTACAATGAGCAGTTCTTC.

This clone showed up just a few times. The chain employs TRBV9 and TRBJ1-1; 9 bases align to TRBD1. Germline V gene data show CDR1 as SGDLS and CDR2 as YYNGEE. V lost 3 bases, J lost 5 bases, and 8 bases stayed unmatched. The CDR3 spans 15 residues. The CDR3 protein is CASSAWTGVGTEAFF. Written as DNA, the CDR3 is TGTGCCAGCAGCGCGTGGACAGGGGTCGGAACTGAAGCTTTCTTT.

The rearrangement uses TRBV28 and TRBJ2-7; TRBD1 agrees at 9 bases. Germline CDR1 is MDHEN and CDR2 is SYDVKM. CDR3 length: 13 amino acids. The V gene end was trimmed by 6 bases and the J gene end by 7 bases; junction bases not matched to a gene: 7. CDR3 amino acids: CASRWTGVEEQYF. The CDR3 DNA reads as TGTGCCAGCAGGTGGACAGGGGTGGAGGAGCAGTACTTC.

V is TRBV4-1 and J is TRBJ2-3, with TRBD2 identical over 10 bases. The CDR3 consists of 17 residues. J was trimmed by 0 bases and V by 1 base; bases with no gene match: 4. Germline V gene lookup returns CDR1 MGHRA and CDR2 YSYEKL. This chain's CDR3 is CASSQGVTSGSTDTQYF. CDR3 nucleotide sequence: TGCGCCAGCAGCCAAGGGGTGACTAGCGGGAGCACAGATACGCAGTATTTT.

In the case of this clone: A read error may account for a junction end that differs from germline. The chain combines TRBV28 with TRBJ2-4, with D possibly being TRBD2 (5 bases). The CDR3 contains 12 residues. Per germline, CDR1 MDHEN and CDR2 SYDVKM. The CDR3 DNA sequence: TGTGCCAGCAGTTTAGGCTTGGGGAGTACAGACTTC. It specifies CASSLGLGSTDF.

This chain connects TRBV7-2 to TRBJ1-1; perhaps TRBD1 as D (5 bases). The CDR3 is 13 amino acids. CDR1 and CDR2 from the germline V gene are SGHTA and FQGNSA. V was shortened by 8 bases and J by 1 base, with 11 bases between the two germline ends. Here the CDR3 DNA reads TGTGCCAGCCGAATTGGGGCGAACACTGAAGCTTTCTTT. Its protein product is CASRIGANTEAFF.

The J gene is TRBJ1-2, the V gene TRBV28; D remains unclear. V lost 7 bases to trimming and J lost 0 bases, with 12 bases between them. The CDR3 spans 14 residues. Germline CDR1 reads MDHEN; CDR2 reads SYDVKM. CDR3 bases: TGTGCCAGCAACCCCGGGGAGCCTAACTATGGCTACACCTTC. It specifies CASNPGEPNYGYTF.

This clone occurred once. This chain uses TRBV5-4 with TRBJ2-2; D uncertain. The germline CDR1 and CDR2 sequences are SGHNT and YYREEE (reference sequence). The CDR3 runs to 15 residues. V lost 0 bases to trimming and J lost 5 bases, with 11 bases between them. CDR3 protein: CASSLAVGDTGELFF. As DNA, the CDR3 is TGTGCCAGCAGCTTGGCCGTAGGAGATACCGGGGAGCTGTTTTTT.

CDR3 sequence reads: CASSLADYQPQHF. The CDR3 bases are TGTGCCAGCAGTTTAGCGGACTATCAGCCCCAGCATTTT. This chain uses TRBV12-3 or TRBV12-4 with TRBJ1-5; D gene ambiguous. CDR3 length: 13 residues. Trimming took off 0 bases at V and 5 bases at J, with 5 bases between the two ends.

CDR3 DNA: TGTGCCAGCAGCTTCCGGGCTGGAAACACCATATATTTT. It translates to CASSFRAGNTIYF. V usage is TRBV5-4 and J usage is TRBJ1-3; D unclear. The length of the CDR3 is 13 residues. Trimming cost V 2 bases and J 2 bases, with 5 bases left between them. CDR1 is SGHNT and CDR2 is YYREEE in the germline V gene (reference sequence).

The chain carries TRBV11-2 and TRBJ1-2; 7 bases line up with TRBD1. Germline CDR1 and CDR2: SGHAT and FQNNGV. The CDR3 spans 16 residues. V lost 4 bases, J lost 5 bases, and 13 bases stayed unmatched. DNA of the CDR3: TGTGCCAGCAGCTCTATCGACAGGGAGCAGCCTTATGGCTACACCTTC. This encodes CASSSIDREQPYGYTF.

V is TRBV6-5 and J is TRBJ2-5; TRBD1 matches at 10 bases. This CDR3 contains 14 residues. V lost 8 bases to trimming and J lost 5 bases; unmatched junction nucleotides: 8. Germline CDR1 and CDR2: MNHEY and SVGAGI. The CDR3 bases are TGTGCCAGCCTGGGACAGGGGTTTTGGGAGACCCAGTACTTC. Encoded protein: CASLGQGFWETQYF.

In the case of this clone: Other DNA sequences in this sample translate to the same CDR3. The chain joins TRBV18 to TRBJ1-6; 10 bases map to TRBD1. Germline lookup yields CDR1 KGHSH and CDR2 LQKENI. V shed 6 bases and J 8 bases; nucleotides not matched to a gene: 4. The CDR3 spans 14 residues. This CDR3 reads CASSRDRGDSPLHF. Here the CDR3 DNA reads TGTGCCAGCTCGAGGGACAGGGGTGATTCACCCCTCCACTTT.

The genes are TRBV5-1 and TRBJ2-7, with 12 bases matching TRBD2. Losses at the gene ends were 4 bases for V and 2 bases for J; bases not matched to a gene: 4. The CDR3 is made up of 15 amino acids. Looked up from germline, CDR1 is SGHRS and CDR2 is YFSETQ. The CDR3 sequence: CASSPRLAGAYEQYF. The CDR3 region has the DNA TGCGCCAGCAGCCCGAGACTAGCGGGAGCCTACGAGCAGTACTTC. The full variable domain, rest sourced from reference TRBV5-1 and TRBJ2-7, is KAGVTQTPRYLIKTRGQQVTLSCSPISGHRSVSWYQQTPGQGLQFLFEYFSETQRNKGNFPGRFSGRQFSNSRSEMNVSTLELGDSALYLCASSPRLAGAYEQYFGPGTRLTVT.

The V call is TRBV12-3 or TRBV12-4, the J call TRBJ1-1; D not certain. Trimming pared 7 bases from V and 2 bases from J, leaving 11 bases between. This CDR3 has 13 residues. The chain's CDR3 is CASKAGKNTEAFF. The CDR3 DNA is TGTGCCAGCAAGGCAGGCAAAAACACTGAAGCTTTCTTT.

The J gene is TRBJ1-4, the V gene TRBV7-9; 12 nucleotides agree with TRBD1. The CDR3 totals 17 residues. Germline-derived CDR1 and CDR2 are SEHNR and FQNEAQ (reference sequence). J lost 8 bases, V lost 3 bases, and 10 bases had no gene match. In nucleotides, the CDR3 is TGTGCCAGCAGCTTCCGGGACAGGGGGCGCTTCGGGGAAAAACTGTTTTTT. Translation gives CASSFRDRGRFGEKLFF.

The count of this clone is one. The chain recombines TRBV4-3 with TRBJ2-3; 10 nucleotides line up with TRBD2. The junction had 1 base not matched to a gene; V was cut back by 2 bases and J by 2 bases. The CDR3 extends over 15 amino acids. Germline values: CDR1 LGHNA, CDR2 YSLEER. The DNA of the CDR3 is TGCGCCAGCAGCCAAACTAGCGGGGCCACAGATACGCAGTATTTT. It yields the protein CASSQTSGATDTQYF.

This clone has only a few counts. Other DNA sequences of this sample code for an identical CDR3. The rearrangement joins TRBV5-1 to TRBJ2-3; 7 positions match TRBD1. The junction had 6 bases not matched to a gene; V was cut back by 0 bases and J by 2 bases. CDR3 length: 16 amino acids. From germline, CDR1 is SGHRS and CDR2 YFSETQ. CDR3 coding DNA: TGCGCCAGCAGCTTGGAGGGGGCGAGTCCCACAGATACGCAGTATTTT. Its translation is CASSLEGASPTDTQYF.

This rearrangement joins TRBV5-6 to TRBJ1-5; D unresolved. In germline, CDR1 is SGHDT, CDR2 YYEEEE. Trimming removed 4 bases from V and 3 bases from J, with 14 bases in between. The CDR3 extends over 15 amino acids. CDR3 sequence reads: CASSLREGSNQPQHF. The CDR3 coding sequence is TGTGCCAGCAGCCTTAGGGAGGGATCCAATCAGCCCCAGCATTTT.